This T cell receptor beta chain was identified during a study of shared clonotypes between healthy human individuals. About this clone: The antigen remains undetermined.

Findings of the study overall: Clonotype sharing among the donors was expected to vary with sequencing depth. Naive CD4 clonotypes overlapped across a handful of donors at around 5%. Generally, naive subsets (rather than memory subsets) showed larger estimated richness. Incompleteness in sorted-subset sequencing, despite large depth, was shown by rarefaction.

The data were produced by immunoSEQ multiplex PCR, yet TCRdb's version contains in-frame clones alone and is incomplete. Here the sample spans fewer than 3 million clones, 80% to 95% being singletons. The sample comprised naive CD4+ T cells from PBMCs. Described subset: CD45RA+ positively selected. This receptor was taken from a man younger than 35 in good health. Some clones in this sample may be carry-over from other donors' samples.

CDR3 in DNA: TGTGCCAGCAGTGTTCTAGGGTGGAATGAGCAGTTCTTC. Translated: CASSVLGWNEQFF. The chain uses TRBV6-1 and TRBJ2-1; D ambiguous. The CDR3 is 13 amino acids. Trimming shortened V by 4 bases and J by 7 bases, and 11 bases separated the two germline ends. Germline assignment: CDR1 MNHNS and CDR2 SASEGT.